The next 14 T cell receptor beta chains were all read from a single sample in a study of T cell changes during pregnancy in multiple sclerosis (dated by TCRdb to about 2019). Library preparation was by the immunoSEQ multiplex PCR assay. Not all clones reach the TCRdb copy of this immuneACCESS table, which keeps in-frame sequences only. Checked studies attribute under half of the gap to unresolved V genes and leave the rest unexplained. Here the sample has roughly 84,000 clones; 93% occur a single time. The biggest ten clones account for under 1.5% of the sample. The specimen was peripheral blood, collected in the third trimester of pregnancy. Every receptor here comes from a female donor in good health, enrolled as a control in a pregnancy study.

The V gene is TRBV5-1, the J gene TRBJ2-7; D uncertain. Germline values: CDR1 SGHRS, CDR2 YFSETQ. This CDR3 is 13 amino acids long. V lost 5 bases to trimming and J lost 4 bases, with 13 bases between them. The CDR3 coding sequence is TGCGCCAGCAGGGCCGGGTCTTCATACGAGCAGTACTTC. It encodes CASRAGSSYEQYF.

The V gene is TRBV28, the J gene TRBJ2-3; TRBD1 aligns across 7 bases. The CDR3 totals 14 residues. The V and J ends lost 6 bases and 3 bases, in that order; junction bases with no gene match: 6. The germline gives CDR1 MDHEN, CDR2 SYDVKM. The CDR3 coding sequence is TGTGCCAGCAGGGGGGACAGTAGGACAGATACGCAGTATTTT. Amino acid sequence: CASRGDSRTDTQYF.

This sequence joins TRBV5-4 and TRBJ2-5; TRBD1 aligns across 7 bases. V dropped 0 bases and J dropped 4; count of bases not matched to a gene: 3. This CDR3 is 14 amino acids long. Germline lookup yields CDR1 SGHNT and CDR2 YYREEE (reference sequence). The CDR3 region is CASSLVRGRETQYF. CDR3 DNA: TGTGCCAGCAGCTTGGTCAGGGGGAGAGAGACCCAGTACTTC.

This chain uses TRBV2 with TRBJ2-1; TRBD2 matches at 10 bases. Trimming took 9 bases from V and 5 from J; bases not matched to a gene: 4. The length of the CDR3 is 13 residues. CDR1 is SNHLY, CDR2 FYNNEI, per germline. CDR3 sequence: CARGTSGNNEQFF. The CDR3 bases are TGTGCCAGGGGAACTAGCGGGAACAATGAGCAGTTCTTC.

The chain couples TRBV27 to TRBJ2-7; D is perhaps TRBD1 (6 bases). With 7 bases removed from V and 2 bases from J, the gap between germline ends came to 21 bases. The V gene's germline CDR1 is MNHEY and CDR2 SMNVEV (reference sequence). The CDR3 runs 16 residues. The CDR3: CASNPTFDRTAYEQYF. Here the CDR3 DNA reads TGTGCCAGCAATCCCACCTTCGACAGGACAGCCTACGAGCAGTACTTC.

The chain recombines TRBV27 with TRBJ1-1, with TRBD1 identical over 11 bases. Germline V gene sequence: CDR1 MNHEY, CDR2 SMNVEV (reference sequence). The V gene end was trimmed by 3 bases and the J gene end by 1 base; junction bases not matched to a gene: 1. The CDR3 runs to 15 residues. The CDR3 spells CASSLGTGGNTEAFF. The CDR3 DNA is TGTGCCAGCAGTTTGGGGACAGGGGGGAACACTGAAGCTTTCTTT.

The gene calls are TRBV29-1 and TRBJ2-7, with D perhaps matching TRBD1 (5 bases). Germline V gives CDR1 SQVTM, CDR2 ANQGSEA. Trimming shortened V by 4 bases and J by 4 bases, and 17 bases separated the two germline ends. This CDR3 is built from 14 residues. The CDR3 spells CSVATLGVPYEQYF. For the CDR3, the DNA is TGCAGCGTTGCGACCCTAGGGGTTCCATACGAGCAGTACTTC.

The rearrangement links TRBV5-4 to TRBJ2-1; possible D gene TRBD2, 6 bases. The CDR3 length is 16 residues. V lost 3 bases and J lost 2, with 15 bases in between. Germline CDR1 SGHNT, CDR2 YYREEE (reference sequence). The CDR3 DNA is TGTGCCAGCAGCTCTGGAGGGAGTCGCACCTACAATGAGCAGTTCTTC. Its protein product is CASSSGGSRTYNEQFF.

This sequence joins TRBV29-1 and TRBJ2-4; D possibly corresponds to TRBD2 (6 bases). The CDR3 extends over 13 amino acids. V lost 6 bases and J lost 6, with 15 bases in between. Germline assignment: CDR1 SQVTM and CDR2 ANQGSEA. The CDR3 sequence is CSVTGGYANIQYF. The CDR3 region has the DNA TGCAGCGTCACTGGGGGGTATGCAAACATTCAGTACTTC.

V is TRBV5-5 and J is TRBJ2-5; a possible D gene is TRBD2 (5 bases). The CDR3 spans 14 residues. V shed 2 bases and J shed 5 bases, with 13 bases lying between them. Germline CDR1 reads SGHKS; CDR2 reads YYEKEE (reference sequence). CDR3 coding DNA: TGTGCCAGCAGCTTTCCGGGAACCTGGGAGACCCAGTACTTC. It codes for CASSFPGTWETQYF.

The chain links TRBV11-2 to TRBJ2-3; tentatively, D is TRBD1 (5 bases). Trimming stripped 1 base from V and 1 base from J, with 12 bases between. Germline V CDR1 and CDR2: SGHAT, FQNNGV. CDR3 length equals 16 residues. CDR3 DNA sequence: TGTGCCAGCAGCTTAGGTAGGCAGGGTGGCACAGATACGCAGTATTTT. Translated: CASSLGRQGGTDTQYF.

This chain joins TRBV6-1 and TRBJ2-7; 9 nucleotides match TRBD1. After removal of 8 bases from V and 4 bases from J, the junction contained 12 bases not matched to a gene. CDR1 MNHNS and CDR2 SASEGT come from the germline V gene. This CDR3 comprises 15 residues. The CDR3 sequence is CASLSLGTGTYEQYF. CDR3 coding DNA: TGTGCCAGCTTAAGTTTGGGGACAGGGACTTACGAGCAGTACTTC.

The chain uses TRBV7-9 and TRBJ2-7; D remains unclear. V was pared by 2 bases and J by 3 bases, with 5 bases between. The CDR3 is 12 amino acids. Per germline, CDR1 SEHNR and CDR2 FQNEAQ (reference sequence). The CDR3 reads CASSLSRYEQYF. CDR3 sequence (DNA): TGTGCCAGCAGCTTAAGCCGCTACGAGCAGTACTTC. Full variable domain (remainder filled in from reference TRBV7-9 and TRBJ2-7): DTGVSQNPRHKITKRGQNVTFRCDPISEHNRLYWYRQTLGQGPEFLTYFQNEAQLEKSRLLSDRFSAERPKGSFSTLEIQRTEQGDSAMYLCASSLSRYEQYFGPGTRLTVT.

The chain couples TRBV7-8 to TRBJ2-1; weak D call: TRBD2 (6 bases). Trimming stripped 5 bases from V and 3 bases from J, with 20 bases between. This CDR3 is built from 17 residues. Germline V CDR1 and CDR2: SGHVS, FQNEAQ. CDR3 residues: CASSPPLIGSDYNEQFF. CDR3 coding DNA: TGTGCCAGCAGCCCTCCTCTGATCGGGAGTGACTACAATGAGCAGTTCTTC. Filled out from reference TRBV7-8 and TRBJ2-1, the complete variable domain reads GAGVSQSPRYKVAKRGQDVALRCDPISGHVSLFWYQQALGQGPEFLTYFQNEAQLDKSGLPSDRFFAERPEGSVSTLKIQRTQQEDSAVYLCASSPPLIGSDYNEQFFGPGTRLTVL.